This TCR beta chain was sequenced in a study of response to subunit inactivated influenza vaccine (dated by TCRdb to the late 2010s). Turning to the overall study: Deep quantitative T cell receptor repertoire profiling was used in the study to track responses to a trivalent subunit inactivated influenza vaccine. What the study reported, not specific to this receptor: It was suggested by the authors that each seasonal influenza vaccination may recruit only a limited number of new T cells.

Library prep was done by RT-PCR. Reads for this sample came from an Illumina HiSeq 2500. The raw public reads went through TCRdb reprocessing: fastp at Q25, MiXCR clone calling, in-frame beta chains kept. Rows with one shared CDR3 protein collapse into an entry with the most common genes and DNA. The sample has 600,000 to 850,000 distinct CDR3 sequences on record, around 15% of them singletons. The ten largest clones represent 7.5% to 8% of the sample. From cysteine to phenylalanine, the CDR3 is 15 amino acids long. Kept here is only the CDR3 DNA, which spans 45 bases and is read in frame from base 1. A distance of 18 bases separates the germline ends of V and J, which lose 4 bases and 6 bases respectively. Taken from the germline V gene, the CDR1 and CDR2 loops are SGHRS and YFSETQ. A word on this clonotype: This receptor's antigen is unknown. No much larger clone is present one base from it, and per-base qualities are unavailable.

The receptor comes from a man aged 45-60 years who received an inactivated influenza vaccine. Donor details come from another sample of the same person, matched by shared clones. This specimen was PBMCs from blood, taken 14 days before vaccination. The receptor chain draws on TRBV5-1 and TRBJ2-3; confidence is insufficient to name the D gene. The DNA sequence is TGCGCCAGCAGCGAACACCCACCGTTTTCCGATACGCAGTATTTT. This is translated as CASSEHPPFSDTQYF.